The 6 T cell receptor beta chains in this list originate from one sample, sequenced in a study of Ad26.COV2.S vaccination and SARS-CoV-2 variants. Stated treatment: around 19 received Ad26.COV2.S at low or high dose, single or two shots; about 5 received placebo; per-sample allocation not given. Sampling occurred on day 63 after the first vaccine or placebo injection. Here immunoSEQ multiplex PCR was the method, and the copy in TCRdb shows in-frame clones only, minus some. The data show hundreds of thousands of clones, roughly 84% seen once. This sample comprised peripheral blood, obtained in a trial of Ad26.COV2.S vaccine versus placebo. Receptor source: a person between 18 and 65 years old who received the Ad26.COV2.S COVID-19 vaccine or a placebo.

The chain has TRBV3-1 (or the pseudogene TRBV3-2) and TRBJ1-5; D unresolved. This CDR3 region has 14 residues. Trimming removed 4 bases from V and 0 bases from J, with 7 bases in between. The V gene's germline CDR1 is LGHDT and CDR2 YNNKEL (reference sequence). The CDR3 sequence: CASSLGFSNQPQHF. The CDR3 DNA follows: TGTGCCAGCAGCCTGGGGTTTAGCAATCAGCCCCAGCATTTT.

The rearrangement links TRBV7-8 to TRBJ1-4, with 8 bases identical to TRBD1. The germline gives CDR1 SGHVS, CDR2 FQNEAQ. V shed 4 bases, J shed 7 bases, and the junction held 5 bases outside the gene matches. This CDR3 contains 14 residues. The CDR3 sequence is CASSSRGRGEKLFF. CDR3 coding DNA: TGTGCCAGCAGCTCCAGGGGGCGCGGTGAAAAACTGTTTTTT.

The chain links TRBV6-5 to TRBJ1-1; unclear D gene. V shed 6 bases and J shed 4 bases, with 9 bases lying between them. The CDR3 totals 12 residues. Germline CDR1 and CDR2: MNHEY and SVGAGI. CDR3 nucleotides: TGTGCCAGCAGCCCCCCCGGCACTGAAGCTTTCTTT. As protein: CASSPPGTEAFF.

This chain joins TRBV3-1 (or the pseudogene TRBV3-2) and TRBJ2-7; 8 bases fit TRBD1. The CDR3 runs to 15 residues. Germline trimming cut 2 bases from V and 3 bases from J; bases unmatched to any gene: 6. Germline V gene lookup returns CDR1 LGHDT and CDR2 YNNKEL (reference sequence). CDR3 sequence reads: CASSQNPQGGYEQYF. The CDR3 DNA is TGTGCCAGCAGCCAAAATCCACAGGGGGGCTACGAGCAGTACTTC.

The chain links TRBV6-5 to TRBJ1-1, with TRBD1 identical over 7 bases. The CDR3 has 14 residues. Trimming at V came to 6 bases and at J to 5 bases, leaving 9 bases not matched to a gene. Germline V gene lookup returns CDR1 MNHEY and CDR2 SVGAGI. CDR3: CASSRRQGGTEAFF. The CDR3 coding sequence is TGTGCCAGCAGCCGGCGGCAGGGGGGGACTGAAGCTTTCTTT.

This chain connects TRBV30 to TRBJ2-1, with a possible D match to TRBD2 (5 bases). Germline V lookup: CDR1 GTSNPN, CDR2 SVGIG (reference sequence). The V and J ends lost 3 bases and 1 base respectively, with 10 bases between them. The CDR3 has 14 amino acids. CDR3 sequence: CAWSLLGSYNEQFF. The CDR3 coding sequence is TGTGCCTGGAGCCTACTAGGATCCTACAATGAGCAGTTCTTC.